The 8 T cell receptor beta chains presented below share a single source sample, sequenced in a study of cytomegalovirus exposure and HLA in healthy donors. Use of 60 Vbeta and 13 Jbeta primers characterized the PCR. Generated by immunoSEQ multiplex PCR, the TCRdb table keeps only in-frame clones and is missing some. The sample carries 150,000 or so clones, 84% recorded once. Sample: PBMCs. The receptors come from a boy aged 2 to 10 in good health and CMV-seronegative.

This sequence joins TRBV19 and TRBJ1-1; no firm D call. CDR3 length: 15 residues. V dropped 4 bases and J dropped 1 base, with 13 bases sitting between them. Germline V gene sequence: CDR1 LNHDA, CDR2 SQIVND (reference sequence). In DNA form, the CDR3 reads TGTGCCAGTAGTACCCGCCGAGAGCAGAACACTGAAGCTTTCTTT. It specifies CASSTRREQNTEAFF.

CDR3 DNA: TGTGCCAGCAGTGAAGCGCCCCTAAACAGGCCCTATGGCTACACCTTC. Translating it yields CASSEAPLNRPYGYTF. The chain recombines TRBV6-1 with TRBJ1-2; D is possibly TRBD1 (5 bases). Trimming pared 0 bases from V and 4 bases from J, leaving 15 bases between. The CDR3 is made up of 16 amino acids. Germline-derived CDR1 and CDR2 are MNHNS and SASEGT.

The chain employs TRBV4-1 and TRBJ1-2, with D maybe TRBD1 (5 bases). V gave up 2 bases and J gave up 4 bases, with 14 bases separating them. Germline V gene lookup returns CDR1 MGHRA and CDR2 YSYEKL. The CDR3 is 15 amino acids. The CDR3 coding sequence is TGCGCCAGCAGCCAATCCCCCCAGGGATCCTATGGCTACACCTTC. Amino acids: CASSQSPQGSYGYTF.

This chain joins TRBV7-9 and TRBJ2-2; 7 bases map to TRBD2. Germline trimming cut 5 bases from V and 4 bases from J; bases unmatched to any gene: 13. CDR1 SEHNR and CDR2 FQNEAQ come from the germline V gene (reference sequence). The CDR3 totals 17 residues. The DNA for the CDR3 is TGTGCCAGCAGCCCTCAATCCGGCGGGAGAATCACCGGGGAGCTGTTTTTT. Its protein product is CASSPQSGGRITGELFF.

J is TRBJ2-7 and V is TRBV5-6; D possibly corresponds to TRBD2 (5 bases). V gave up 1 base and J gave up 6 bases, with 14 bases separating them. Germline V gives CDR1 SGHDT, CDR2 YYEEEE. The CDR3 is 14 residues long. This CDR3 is CASSLLRGLGEQYF. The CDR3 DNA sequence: TGTGCCAGCAGCTTGTTGAGAGGGCTTGGCGAGCAGTACTTC. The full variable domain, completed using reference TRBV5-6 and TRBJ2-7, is DAGVTQSPTHLIKTRGQQVTLRCSPKSGHDTVSWYQQALGQGPQFIFQYYEEEERQRGNFPDRFSGHQFPNYSSELNVNALLLGDSALYLCASSLLRGLGEQYFGPGTRLTVT.

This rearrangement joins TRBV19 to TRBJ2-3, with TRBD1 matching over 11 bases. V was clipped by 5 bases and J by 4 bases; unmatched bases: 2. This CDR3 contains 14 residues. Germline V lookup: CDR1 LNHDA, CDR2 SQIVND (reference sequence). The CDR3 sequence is CASSRGQGADTQYF. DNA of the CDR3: TGTGCCAGTAGTCGGGGACAGGGGGCAGATACGCAGTATTTT. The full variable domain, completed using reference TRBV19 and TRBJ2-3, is DGGITQSPKYLFRKEGQNVTLSCEQNLNHDAMYWYRQDPGQGLRLIYYSQIVNDFQKGDIAEGYSVSREKKESFPLTVTSAQKNPTAFYLCASSRGQGADTQYFGPGTRLTVL.

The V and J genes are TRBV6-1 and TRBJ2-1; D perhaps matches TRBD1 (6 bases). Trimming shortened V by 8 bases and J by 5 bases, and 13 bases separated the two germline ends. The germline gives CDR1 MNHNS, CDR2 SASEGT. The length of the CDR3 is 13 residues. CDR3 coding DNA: TGTGCCAGCGAGCTCGGACAGAACAATGAGCAGTTCTTC. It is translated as CASELGQNNEQFF.

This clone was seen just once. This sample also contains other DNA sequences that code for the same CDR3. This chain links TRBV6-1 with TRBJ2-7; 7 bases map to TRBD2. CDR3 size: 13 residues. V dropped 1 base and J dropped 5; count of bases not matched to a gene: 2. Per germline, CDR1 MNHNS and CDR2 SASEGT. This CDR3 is CASSEEGGDEQYF. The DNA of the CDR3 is TGTGCCAGCAGTGAAGAGGGAGGGGACGAGCAGTACTTC.